These T cell receptor beta chains were read from a single sample in a study of human T cells and chemical hapten exposure. TCRdb re-called the RACE reads through MiXCR, storing one row per CDR3 protein. There are approximately 260,000 distinct CDR3 sequences in the sample; approximately 8.6% occur only once, and 2.3% lies in the top ten. Here the sequenced sample was whole blood, taken in connection with sensitization to the hapten diphenylcyclopropenone (DPC). These TCRs come from a woman aged 35 to 49 with alopecia areata. Some clones in this sample may be carry-over from other donors' samples. CDR3s include the opening cysteine and the closing phenylalanine or tryptophan. A D gene is named only where the DNA matches it firmly. Expanded clones are given a class, and other clones once, few, many or no size at all.

J gene | V gene | D gene | clone size | CDR3 protein | CDR3 DNA
TRBJ2-3 | TRBV11-3 | TRBD2 | many | CASSPGTSGSADTQYF | TGTGCCAGCAGCCCAGGAACTAGCGGGAGTGCAGATACGCAGTATTTT
TRBJ2-7 | TRBV5-1 | TRBD2 | few | CASSLRLAGTEQYF | TGCGCCAGCAGCTTGCGACTAGCGGGAACCGAGCAGTACTTC
TRBJ2-1 | TRBV28 | . | few | CASSPLGADNEQFF | TGTGCCAGCAGTCCCTTAGGGGCGGACAATGAGCAGTTCTTC
TRBJ2-1 | TRBV5-1 | . | few | CASRAGMTYNEQFF | TGCGCCAGCCGCGCCGGGATGACCTACAATGAGCAGTTCTTC
TRBJ2-3 | TRBV7-2 | TRBD2 | few | CASSHRRTSGTPDTQYF | TGTGCCAGCAGCCACCGCCGGACTAGCGGGACCCCAGATACGCAGTATTTT
TRBJ2-2 | TRBV5-6 | . | . | CASSLGWTGELFF | TGTGCCAGCAGCTTGGGGTGGACCGGGGAGCTGTTTTTT
TRBJ1-1 | TRBV10-3 | . | many | CAISAEQFTEAFF | TGTGCCATCAGTGCTGAACAGTTCACCGAAGCTTTCTTT
TRBJ2-3 | TRBV20-1 | . | . | CSASWRQGRTDTQYF | TGCAGTGCTAGTTGGCGGCAGGGTAGGACAGATACGCAGTATTTT
TRBJ1-4 | TRBV9 | . | few | CASSSTGYEKLFF | TGTGCCAGCAGCTCTACAGGGTACGAAAAACTGTTTTTT
TRBJ2-7 | TRBV2 | TRBD2 | few | CASKAGGWHEQYF | TGTGCCAGCAAGGCGGGAGGGTGGCACGAGCAGTACTTC
TRBJ2-7 | TRBV30 | TRBD2 | . | CAWRLPSGTYEQYF | TGTGCCTGGAGGCTTCCTAGCGGAACCTACGAGCAGTACTTC
TRBJ2-3 | TRBV5-8 | TRBD2 | . | CASSFGSGSVDTQYF | TGTGCCAGCAGCTTTGGCAGCGGGAGCGTGGATACGCAGTATTTT
TRBJ2-2 | TRBV29-1 | . | many | CSVDGGNTGELFF | TGCAGCGTCGACGGGGGGAACACCGGGGAGCTGTTTTTT
TRBJ1-4 | TRBV3-1 | . | . | CASSQDTGPATNEKLFF | TGTGCCAGCAGCCAAGATACGGGACCAGCAACTAATGAAAAACTGTTTTTT
TRBJ1-1 | TRBV12-3/TRBV12-4 | TRBD1 | many | CASSFDNRGLEAFF | TGTGCCAGCAGTTTCGATAACAGGGGGCTAGAGGCTTTCTTT
TRBJ2-1 | TRBV7-9 | . | few | CASSLARQGRAYNEQFF | TGTGCCAGCAGCTTAGCGAGGCAGGGGAGGGCCTACAATGAGCAGTTCTTC
TRBJ2-2 | TRBV7-2 | . | . | CASSLGRLGGELFF | TGTGCCAGCAGCTTAGGCAGGCTTGGCGGGGAGCTGTTTTTT
TRBJ1-6 | TRBV5-1 | TRBD1 | . | CASSLAPSTGADMYSPLHF | TGCGCCAGCAGCTTGGCTCCTTCGACAGGGGCCGACATGTATTCACCCCTCCACTTT
TRBJ1-5 | TRBV7-2 | TRBD1 | many | CASSLGQTSNQPQHF | TGTGCCAGCAGCCTGGGACAGACAAGCAATCAGCCCCAGCATTTT
TRBJ2-1 | TRBV15 | TRBD1 | . | CATSGDRGHYNEQFF | TGTGCCACCAGCGGAGACAGGGGGCATTACAATGAGCAGTTCTTC
TRBJ2-1 | TRBV2 | . | few | CASSSGPSKIF | TGTGCCAGCAGTTCCGGGCCCTCGAAGATCTTC
TRBJ2-2 | TRBV5-1 | . | few | CASSLSAGDTGELFF | TGCGCCAGCAGCTTGAGCGCAGGGGATACCGGGGAGCTGTTTTTT
TRBJ2-5 | TRBV6-5 | . | . | CASRKGGQETQYF | TGTGCCAGCAGAAAGGGGGGACAAGAGACCCAGTACTTC
TRBJ2-6 | TRBV11-1 | . | many | CASSNEASGANVLTF | TGTGCCAGCAGCAACGAGGCGTCCGGGGCCAACGTCCTGACTTTC
TRBJ1-3 | TRBV29-1 | . | few | CSVSSGNTIYF | TGCAGCGTGAGCTCTGGAAACACCATATATTTT
TRBJ2-7 | TRBV6-4 | TRBD1 | few | CASSGAGQGQPEQYF | TGTGCCAGCAGTGGTGCGGGACAGGGCCAACCCGAGCAGTACTTC
TRBJ2-3 | TRBV6-5 | . | few | CASSYPAQYF | TGTGCCAGCAGTTACCCCGCGCAGTATTTT
TRBJ2-7 | TRBV3-1 | . | . | CASSQGGAGEQYF | TGTGCCAGCAGCCAAGGTGGCGCGGGCGAGCAGTACTTC
TRBJ1-1 | TRBV29-1 | . | few | CSVQTGSEAFF | TGCAGCGTTCAAACAGGGTCTGAAGCTTTCTTT
TRBJ1-6 | TRBV10-3 | . | many | CAIRQTVLYNSPLHF | TGTGCCATCAGGCAGACAGTCCTCTATAATTCACCCCTCCACTTT
TRBJ2-7 | TRBV4-2 | . | many | CASSPLGADSYEQYF | TGTGCCAGCAGCCCCTTGGGGGCCGACTCCTACGAGCAGTACTTC
TRBJ2-3 | TRBV7-8 | TRBD2 | . | CASSLFSGRAPDTQYF | TGTGCCAGCAGCTTATTTAGCGGGAGGGCCCCAGATACGCAGTATTTT
TRBJ2-1 | TRBV6-6 | . | . | CASSRPSDPAENEQFF | TGTGCCAGCAGCCGCCCCTCAGACCCGGCGGAGAATGAGCAGTTCTTC
TRBJ2-4 | TRBV5-6 | . | many | CASKVGTDAKNIQYF | TGTGCCAGCAAGGTTGGGACCGATGCCAAAAACATTCAGTACTTC
TRBJ1-2 | TRBV4-3 | . | many | CASSQDSRGYGYTF | TGCGCCAGCAGCCAAGACAGCAGGGGCTATGGCTACACCTTC
TRBJ2-5 | TRBV12-3/TRBV12-4 | . | few | CASSLPGAGETQYF | TGTGCCAGCAGTTTACCAGGAGCGGGAGAGACCCAGTACTTC
TRBJ1-1 | TRBV27 | . | . | CASSLSVRGYTEAFF | TGTGCCAGCAGTTTATCGGTTAGGGGGTACACTGAAGCTTTCTTT
TRBJ2-1 | TRBV24-1 | . | . | CATSDPDLEQFF | TGTGCCACCAGTGACCCCGACCTAGAGCAGTTCTTC
TRBJ2-7 | TRBV10-3 | . | many | CAISGVGLADEQYF | TGTGCCATCAGTGGCGTCGGCCTGGCGGACGAGCAGTACTTC
TRBJ2-2 | TRBV4-1 | . | few | CASSQDQHGLSGELFF | TGCGCCAGCAGCCAAGATCAGCACGGACTTTCCGGGGAGCTGTTTTTT